The 23 T cell receptor beta chains below come from one sample, sequenced in a study of cytomegalovirus exposure and HLA in healthy donors. The data were produced by immunoSEQ multiplex PCR, yet TCRdb's version contains in-frame clones alone and is incomplete. The sample shows a few hundred thousand clones, 65% to 90% of them seen only once. The specimen sequenced was PBMCs. These TCRs come from a woman younger than 35 in good health and CMV-seronegative.

The rearrangement uses TRBV4-1 and TRBJ2-7; a possible D gene is TRBD2 (5 bases). This CDR3 spans 17 amino acids. The germline V and J ends were trimmed by 2 bases and 2 bases, with 19 bases remaining between them. Germline V gene sequence: CDR1 MGHRA, CDR2 YSYEKL. CDR3 in DNA: TGCGCCAGCAGCCAACGTCCGGCCCGGACTCCTACCTACGAGCAGTACTTC. Its protein is CASSQRPARTPTYEQYF.

This sequence joins TRBV19 and TRBJ2-7; 7 nucleotides line up with TRBD1. Trimming cost V 2 bases and J 5 bases; bases outside gene matches: 15. The CDR3 sequence is 17 residues long. Germline-derived CDR1 and CDR2 are LNHDA and SQIVND (reference sequence). CDR3 in DNA: TGTGCCAGTAGTATAAGTAACCCGACAGGGTTTCACCACGAGCAGTACTTC. Translation gives CASSISNPTGFHHEQYF.

J is TRBJ2-7 and V is TRBV9, with 10 bases matching TRBD1. CDR3 length: 19 residues. J gave up 5 bases and V 3 bases, and 20 bases lay outside the gene matches. CDR1 and CDR2 (germline): SGDLS, YYNGEE. This CDR3 is CASSELTGGLAGRPHEQYF. The CDR3 DNA reads as TGTGCCAGCAGCGAGCTGACAGGGGGCCTAGCCGGGAGACCCCACGAGCAGTACTTC. The full variable domain, in which reference TRBV9 and TRBJ2-7 provide the parts outside the CDR3, is DSGVTQTPKHLITATGQRVTLRCSPRSGDLSVYWYQQSLDQGLQFLIQYYNGEERAKGNILERFSAQQFPDLHSELNLSSLELGDSALYFCASSELTGGLAGRPHEQYFGPGTRLTVT.

The V call is TRBV7-8, the J call TRBJ2-7; perhaps TRBD1 as D (6 bases). Trimming stripped 4 bases from V and 3 bases from J, with 19 bases between. The CDR3 has 16 amino acids. Germline CDR1 reads SGHVS; CDR2 reads FQNEAQ. The CDR3 sequence: CASSSPPTGLLYEQYF. The CDR3, as DNA: TGTGCCAGCAGCTCCCCACCGACAGGTCTCCTCTACGAGCAGTACTTC. Complete variable domain (other parts from reference TRBV7-8 and TRBJ2-7): GAGVSQSPRYKVAKRGQDVALRCDPISGHVSLFWYQQALGQGPEFLTYFQNEAQLDKSGLPSDRFFAERPEGSVSTLKIQRTQQEDSAVYLCASSSPPTGLLYEQYFGPGTRLTVT.

This clone has only one observation. The chain carries TRBV11-2 and TRBJ2-3, with unresolved D. Trimming stripped 1 base from V and 6 bases from J, with 8 bases between. This CDR3 is built from 13 residues. CDR1 and CDR2 from the germline V gene are SGHAT and FQNNGV. The CDR3: CASSLVGADTQYF. The CDR3 DNA reads TGTGCCAGCAGCTTAGTAGGAGCGGATACGCAGTATTTT.

J is TRBJ2-7 and V is TRBV27; TRBD1 matches 10 bases. After removal of 6 bases from V and 6 bases from J, the junction contained 5 bases not matched to a gene. There are 13 residues in the CDR3. CDR1 is MNHEY, CDR2 SMNVEV, per germline (reference sequence). The CDR3 bases are TGTGCCAGCAGGTTGGGACAGGGGCGCGAGCAGTACTTC. Its protein is CASRLGQGREQYF.

This clone was observed once. The chain carries TRBV6-1 and TRBJ1-5; 10 positions match TRBD1. V shed 8 bases and J 4 bases; nucleotides not matched to a gene: 2. Germline V gene lookup returns CDR1 MNHNS and CDR2 SASEGT. This CDR3 contains 13 residues. The CDR3 loop reads CASQGQGNQPQHF. CDR3 DNA sequence: TGTGCCAGCCAGGGACAGGGGAATCAGCCCCAGCATTTT.

This chain links TRBV4-2 with TRBJ2-3, with 13 bases that match TRBD2. This CDR3 is 21 amino acids long. Looked up from germline, CDR1 is LGHNA and CDR2 is YNFKEQ. The ends lost 4 bases at V and 6 bases at J; junction bases unmatched: 22. The CDR3 DNA follows: TGTGCCAGCAGCCCGACCAAGACACTAGCGGGAGGGCTTCGGTTGTCGGATACGCAGTATTTT. This codes for CASSPTKTLAGGLRLSDTQYF.

This clone was picked up one time. The V gene is TRBV5-1, the J gene TRBJ2-7; TRBD1 matches at 8 bases. Germline lookup yields CDR1 SGHRS and CDR2 YFSETQ. CDR3 size: 14 residues. Trimming cost V 4 bases and J 6 bases; bases outside gene matches: 9. As DNA, the CDR3 is TGCGCCAGCAGCCGGACAGGGACCTCGGCCGAGCAGTACTTC. Translation gives CASSRTGTSAEQYF.

The rearrangement uses TRBV5-1 and TRBJ2-2; a weak D match, TRBD1 (5 bases). The ends were cut back, 8 bases at V and 0 bases at J, with 11 bases in the middle. CDR1 and CDR2 from the germline V gene are SGHRS and YFSETQ. This CDR3 comprises 14 residues. DNA of the CDR3: TGCGCCAGTATTAGACAGCCGAACACCGGGGAGCTGTTTTTT. Amino acid sequence: CASIRQPNTGELFF.

This clone came up once. The rearrangement uses TRBV7-3 and TRBJ2-2; 8 bases fit TRBD2. V lost 1 base and J lost 1; bases outside the gene matches: 2. From germline, CDR1 is SGHTA and CDR2 FQGTGA. This CDR3 is 16 amino acids long. The CDR3 DNA reads TGTGCCAGCAGCTTAAAGGGACTAGAGAACACCGGGGAGCTGTTTTTT. This translates into CASSLKGLENTGELFF.

The rearrangement uses TRBV2 and TRBJ1-3; the match to TRBD1 covers 8 bases. The CDR3 is 17 residues long. Germline-derived CDR1 and CDR2 are SNHLY and FYNNEI. The V gene end was trimmed by 3 bases and the J gene end by 0 bases; junction bases not matched to a gene: 7. For the CDR3, the DNA is TGTGCCAGCAGTGATCCCCAGGGGGCCACCTCTGGAAACACCATATATTTT. Its protein is CASSDPQGATSGNTIYF.

The chain is built from TRBV7-2 and TRBJ2-1, with TRBD2 matching 12 bases. There are 17 residues in the CDR3. With 5 bases clipped from V and 7 bases from J, the junction kept 12 bases outside the gene matches. The germline gives CDR1 SGHTA, CDR2 FQGNSA. The CDR3 region has the DNA TGTGCCAGCAGCCTCCTCGGACTAGCGGGGCTGGGGAATGAGCAGTTCTTC. Its translation: CASSLLGLAGLGNEQFF.

The chain employs TRBV7-9 and TRBJ1-5; 7 nucleotides align to TRBD1. The CDR3 totals 16 residues. Germline CDR1 reads SEHNR; CDR2 reads FQNEAQ (reference sequence). V lost 4 bases to trimming and J lost 5 bases; unmatched junction nucleotides: 11. The CDR3 DNA sequence: TGTGCCAGCAGCTCCGCGGAGACAGGGACCCATCAGCCCCAGCATTTT. Translated: CASSSAETGTHQPQHF.

The chain is built from TRBV28 and TRBJ1-5; D perhaps matches TRBD1 (5 bases). Deletions cut 7 bases from V and 2 bases from J, with 15 bases between. Per the germline V gene, CDR1 is MDHEN and CDR2 is SYDVKM. The CDR3 has 15 residues. The CDR3 here is CASMYSGGGNQPQHF. Written as DNA, the CDR3 is TGTGCCAGCATGTACAGCGGGGGAGGCAATCAGCCCCAGCATTTT. Variable domain in full (rest from reference TRBV28 and TRBJ1-5): DVKVTQSSRYLVKRTGEKVFLECVQDMDHENMFWYRQDPGLGLRLIYFSYDVKMKEKGDIPEGYSVSREKKERFSLILESASTNQTSMYLCASMYSGGGNQPQHFGDGTRLSIL.

The chain is built from TRBV4-1 and TRBJ2-1; D ambiguous. V was pared by 3 bases and J by 5 bases, with 14 bases between. This CDR3 has 15 residues. Per germline, CDR1 MGHRA and CDR2 YSYEKL. The CDR3 spells CASSHYPLSDNEQFF. CDR3 in DNA: TGCGCCAGCAGCCATTACCCCCTATCCGACAATGAGCAGTTCTTC.

V gene TRBV7-2 combines with J gene TRBJ2-3, with unresolved D. Trimming cost V 2 bases and J 4 bases, with 7 bases left between them. The CDR3 sequence is 13 residues long. Germline loops: CDR1 SGHTA, CDR2 FQGNSA. The CDR3 reads CASSLLFADTQYF. In nucleotides, the CDR3 is TGTGCCAGCAGCTTACTTTTCGCAGATACGCAGTATTTT.

This sequence joins TRBV28 and TRBJ1-2; the match to TRBD1 covers 9 bases. Trimming took 6 bases from V and 4 from J; bases not matched to a gene: 9. The CDR3 has 15 amino acids. CDR1 MDHEN and CDR2 SYDVKM come from the germline V gene. CDR3 sequence: CASSLAGQGFYGYTF. DNA of the CDR3: TGTGCCAGCAGCTTAGCGGGACAGGGATTCTATGGCTACACCTTC.

V usage is TRBV5-1 and J usage is TRBJ1-3; maybe TRBD1 (5 bases). The V gene's germline CDR1 is SGHRS and CDR2 YFSETQ. V was shortened by 7 bases and J by 4 bases, with 12 bases between the two germline ends. The CDR3 length is 13 residues. CDR3 in amino acids: CASHQGAGNTIYF. The DNA of the CDR3 is TGCGCCAGCCACCAGGGTGCAGGAAACACCATATATTTT.

This chain uses TRBV19 with TRBJ2-7; TRBD2 aligns across 12 bases. The CDR3 runs to 17 residues. CDR1 is LNHDA and CDR2 is SQIVND in the germline V gene (reference sequence). V was clipped by 5 bases and J by 3 bases; unmatched bases: 11. CDR3 nucleotides: TGTGCCAGTAGTGTTCGGACTAGCGGGGATATAGTCTACGAGCAGTACTTC. Its translation is CASSVRTSGDIVYEQYF.

The chain recombines TRBV27 with TRBJ2-4; perhaps TRBD1 as D (5 bases). With 2 bases removed from V and 0 bases from J, the gap between germline ends came to 11 bases. The CDR3 loop spans 16 amino acids. From germline, CDR1 is MNHEY and CDR2 SMNVEV (reference sequence). The CDR3 DNA sequence: TGTGCCAGCAGTTTACTGGGGCGTGGAGCCAAAAACATTCAGTACTTC. Translated: CASSLLGRGAKNIQYF.

V and J are TRBV7-2 and TRBJ2-7; 15 positions agree with TRBD2. This CDR3 has 14 residues. Germline values: CDR1 SGHTA, CDR2 FQGNSA. V trimming: 5 bases; J trimming: 10 bases; junction bases outside the gene matches: 6. The DNA for the CDR3 is TGTGCCAGCAGCGGACTAGCGGGGGGGACCGAACAGTACTTC. This sequence encodes CASSGLAGGTEQYF.

CDR3 amino acids: CASSESRNQPQHF. Written as DNA, the CDR3 is TGTGCCAGCAGTGAGTCACGGAATCAGCCCCAGCATTTT. The V and J genes are TRBV6-1 and TRBJ1-5, with unresolved D. The V gene lost 3 bases and the J gene lost 4 bases, with 7 bases spanning the gap. From germline, CDR1 is MNHNS and CDR2 SASEGT. The CDR3 extends over 13 amino acids.